This entry lists 21 T cell receptor beta chains sequenced from one sample in a study. Cells sorted as Tregs were CD4+, CD25+ and CD127-/low. MiXCR, applied by TCRdb to the 5' RACE reads, yields one record per CDR3 protein. The sample lists about 10,000 distinct CDR3 sequences, roughly 25% occurring once. The material sequenced was Tregs sorted from blood. The receptors were sampled from a female donor with breast cancer.

This clonotype turned up a few times. The chain couples TRBV5-5 to TRBJ2-5, with a weak D call TRBD1 (6 bases). Trimming removed 1 base at V and 5 bases at J, with 12 bases between. The CDR3 is 14 amino acids. Germline CDR1 reads SGHKS; CDR2 reads YYEKEE (reference sequence). The CDR3: CASSLTGSMETQYF. The CDR3 bases are TGTGCCAGCAGCTTGACAGGGAGTATGGAGACCCAGTACTTC.

By share of the sample, this clonotype is medium-sized. The junction shows a germline mismatch at one end, possibly a read error. The chain recombines TRBV12-3 or TRBV12-4 with TRBJ1-2; 7 nucleotides align to TRBD1. This CDR3 is built from 12 residues. The chain's CDR3 is CAGSLTGYGYTF. The CDR3 DNA reads TGTGCCGGCAGTTTGACAGGGTATGGCTACACCTTC.

This clonotype is a singleton in its sample. This chain links TRBV10-3 with TRBJ1-5; D gene ambiguous. V was cut by 6 bases and J by 7 bases, with 19 bases left in between. The V gene's germline CDR1 is ENHRY and CDR2 SYGVKD. The CDR3 is made up of 15 amino acids. Here the CDR3 reads CAISEATGSGQPQHF. Here the CDR3 DNA reads TGTGCCATCAGCGAAGCCACGGGTTCCGGGCAGCCCCAGCATTTT.

This clonotype was recorded many times. The chain employs TRBV20-1 and TRBJ2-1; D is perhaps TRBD2 (6 bases). The CDR3 has 15 amino acids. CDR1 is DFQATT and CDR2 is SNEGSKA in the germline V gene (reference sequence). With 1 base removed from V and 0 bases from J, the gap between germline ends came to 10 bases. CDR3 bases: TGCAGTGCTAGAGGCGCTAGCGTCTCCTACAATGAGCAGTTCTTC. Translating it yields CSARGASVSYNEQFF.

The chain recombines TRBV29-1 with TRBJ1-5, with D hard to call. Trimming took off 4 bases at V and 3 bases at J, with 10 bases between the two ends. From germline, CDR1 is SQVTM and CDR2 ANQGSEA. The CDR3 length is 13 residues. The chain's CDR3 is CSVVSGYNQPQHF. CDR3 DNA sequence: TGCAGCGTTGTATCGGGATACAATCAGCCCCAGCATTTT.

This clonotype has more than one count but fewer than ten. The V call is TRBV24-1, the J call TRBJ1-2, with no clear D. The CDR3 runs 15 residues. Germline V lookup: CDR1 KGHDR, CDR2 SFDVKD. The ends were cut back, 3 bases at V and 2 bases at J, with 12 bases in the middle. The CDR3 loop is CATSDGLRGNYGYTF. CDR3 DNA sequence: TGTGCCACCAGTGATGGCCTGCGAGGAAACTATGGCTACACCTTC.

The genes are TRBV20-1 and TRBJ2-2; no definite D call. CDR3 length: 12 amino acids. Germline V lookup: CDR1 DFQATT, CDR2 SNEGSKA (reference sequence). V lost 0 bases and J lost 6, with 5 bases in between. Written as DNA, the CDR3 is TGCAGTGCTAGAGACAGGTCCGGGGAGCTGTTTTTT. This sequence encodes CSARDRSGELFF.

This clonotype is medium-sized by share. The CDR3 region has the DNA TGTGCCAGCAGCTCCCGGGACAGGAACCTTAATGAGCAGTTCTTC. This gives the protein CASSSRDRNLNEQFF. This chain joins TRBV7-9 and TRBJ2-1, with 8 bases identical to TRBD1. Trimming cost V 4 bases and J 7 bases; bases outside gene matches: 9. This CDR3 spans 15 amino acids. Germline V CDR1 and CDR2: SEHNR, FQNEAQ (reference sequence).

Details on this clonotype: At one end, the junction sequence differs from germline, possibly due to a read error. This chain uses TRBV9 with TRBJ2-1; D call uncertain. Germline V gene sequence: CDR1 SGDLS, CDR2 YYNGEE. The CDR3 extends over 13 amino acids. CDR3 coding DNA: TGTGCCAGTGGCGTAGAAACCTACAATGAGCAGTCCTTC. Its translation: CASGVETYNEQSF.

Within the sample, this clonotype is medium-sized. The chain employs TRBV3-1 and TRBJ1-1; the D is unclear. The V end was cut by 0 bases, the J end by 0 bases, with 8 bases between. The CDR3 length is 15 residues. The germline gives CDR1 LGHDT, CDR2 YNNKEL (reference sequence). The CDR3 loop reads CASSQDAAMNTEAFF. CDR3 coding DNA: TGTGCCAGCAGCCAAGATGCAGCGATGAACACTGAAGCTTTCTTT.

This clonotype is medium-sized (0.01 to 0.1%) in the sample. The genes are TRBV7-9 and TRBJ2-1; 10 bases align to TRBD2. Losses at the gene ends were 6 bases for V and 0 bases for J; bases not matched to a gene: 2. CDR3 length: 15 residues. The germline CDR1 and CDR2 sequences are SEHNR and FQNEAQ (reference sequence). The CDR3 is CASSASGSSYNEQFF. As DNA, the CDR3 is TGTGCCAGCAGTGCTAGCGGGAGCTCCTACAATGAGCAGTTCTTC.

Many counts were recorded for this clonotype. A single base separates this from a much larger clone, so it may be a read error. V is TRBV20-1 and J is TRBJ2-1; D is unresolved. Trimming shortened V by 0 bases and J by 2 bases, and 8 bases separated the two germline ends. Per the germline V gene, CDR1 is DFQATT and CDR2 is SNEGSKA (reference sequence). The CDR3 is 14 amino acids. This chain's CDR3 is CSARERIAYNEQFF. The CDR3 coding sequence is TGCAGTGCTAGAGAACGGATCGCCTACAATGAGCAGTTCTTC.

Comment on this clonotype: This may arise from a read error, as a much more abundant clone is one base away. The chain is built from TRBV5-1 and TRBJ2-5; TRBD2 might be the D (6 bases). V was pared by 2 bases and J by 5 bases, with 13 bases between. CDR3 length: 14 residues. Germline CDR1 reads SGHRS; CDR2 reads YFSETQ. DNA of the CDR3: TGCGCCAGCAGCTTTCGGGGGACGGATGAGACCCAGTACTTC. It specifies CASSFRGTDETQYF.

This clonotype occurred many times. The chain has TRBV7-3 and TRBJ2-1, with 11 nucleotides matching TRBD2. Germline V CDR1 and CDR2: SGHTA, FQGTGA. Trimming removed 2 bases from V and 8 bases from J; junction bases left unmatched: 17. The CDR3 is 19 residues long. CDR3: CASSLGLAGGTPNSDEQFF. As DNA, the CDR3 is TGTGCCAGCAGCTTAGGTCTAGCGGGAGGCACGCCGAACTCCGATGAGCAGTTCTTC.

The chain joins TRBV30 to TRBJ1-3; D gene ambiguous. Trimming cost V 0 bases and J 0 bases, with 9 bases left between them. CDR1 GTSNPN and CDR2 SVGIG come from the germline V gene (reference sequence). The CDR3 contains 15 residues. CDR3 residues: CAWSVTRLSGNTIYF. CDR3 nucleotide sequence: TGTGCCTGGAGTGTTACGAGGCTCTCTGGAAACACCATATATTTT. Full variable domain (remainder filled in from reference TRBV30 and TRBJ1-3): SQTIHQWPATLVQPVGSPLSLECTVEGTSNPNLYWYRQAAGRGLQLLFYSVGIGQISSEVPQNLSASRPQDRQFILSSKKLLLSDSGFYLCAWSVTRLSGNTIYFGEGSWLTVV.

Comment on this clonotype: Given the absence of the conserved phenylalanine or tryptophan at the CDR3 end, a read error is likely. This rearrangement joins TRBV7-9 to TRBJ2-2, with TRBD1 matching over 7 bases. The CDR3 loop spans 16 amino acids. The ends lost 7 bases at V and 4 bases at J; junction bases unmatched: 12. Germline values: CDR1 SEHNR, CDR2 FQNEAQ (reference sequence). The CDR3: CASIPGQAKSTGELFL. In nucleotides, the CDR3 is TGTGCCAGCATCCCCGGACAGGCGAAGAGCACCGGGGAGCTGTTTCTT.

In its sample, this clonotype is medium-sized. The J gene is TRBJ1-4, the V gene TRBV7-6; possibly TRBD1 for D (6 bases). Germline V gives CDR1 SGHVS, CDR2 FNYEAQ. This CDR3 has 14 residues. Trimming left V 6 bases short and J 8 bases short, with 16 bases between. This CDR3 is CASSPRGGGEKLFF. The DNA of the CDR3 is TGTGCCAGCAGTCCCCGTGGGGGCGGGGAAAAACTGTTTTTT.

This clonotype was picked up many times. The chain uses TRBV27 and TRBJ1-1; no definite D call. This CDR3 region has 17 residues. The germline V and J ends were trimmed by 3 bases and 3 bases, with 20 bases remaining between them. CDR1 MNHEY and CDR2 SMNVEV come from the germline V gene (reference sequence). The CDR3 DNA sequence: TGTGCCAGCAGTTTTTCCCCCGACAAGCTTTTGGACACTGAAGCTTTCTTT. As protein: CASSFSPDKLLDTEAFF.

Sample share makes this clonotype medium-sized. This sequence joins TRBV20-1 and TRBJ2-7; 9 bases match TRBD2. Germline lookup yields CDR1 DFQATT and CDR2 SNEGSKA (reference sequence). V lost 6 bases, J lost 4 bases, and 7 bases stayed unmatched. The CDR3 extends over 13 amino acids. CDR3: CSAPSGRLYEQYF. CDR3 DNA sequence: TGCAGTGCACCCAGCGGGAGGTTATACGAGCAGTACTTC.

The rearrangement uses TRBV7-3 and TRBJ2-4; tentative D call: TRBD1 (5 bases). Trimming shortened V by 3 bases and J by 2 bases, and 11 bases separated the two germline ends. Looked up from germline, CDR1 is SGHTA and CDR2 is FQGTGA. This CDR3 contains 15 residues. DNA for the CDR3: TGTGCCAGCAGCTTTTCAGGGCACCCCAAAAACATTCAGTACTTC. Its protein product is CASSFSGHPKNIQYF.

This clonotype is medium-sized (0.01 to 0.1%) by share. The chain carries TRBV6-5 and TRBJ2-7, with TRBD1 identical over 9 bases. The CDR3 is 15 residues long. CDR1 is MNHEY and CDR2 is SVGAGI in the germline V gene. V lost 2 bases to trimming and J lost 3 bases; unmatched junction nucleotides: 5. CDR3 sequence: CASSYTTGGNYEQYF. The CDR3 DNA follows: TGTGCCAGCAGTTACACGACAGGGGGTAACTACGAGCAGTACTTC.